A selection of T cell receptor beta chains follows, all from one sample in a study of CD8 T cells in ankylosing spondylitis. TCRdb used MiXCR to reprocess the 5' RACE reads, holding one entry per CDR3 protein. The repertoire holds over 30,000 distinct CDR3 sequences, with roughly 13% as singletons. The sequenced sample consisted of synovial fluid, either unsorted or a sorted T cell fraction (not recorded which). These TCRs come from a male donor with ankylosing spondylitis. The CDR3 runs from the conserved cysteine through the conserved F or W. The D gene is left open where the match is weak. Clone sizes are given selectively: once, few, many, or a class where the clone is expanded.

j_call,clone_size,d_call,v_call,cdr3_aa,cdr3_nt
TRBJ2-1,few,NA,TRBV27,CASSFSSYNEQFF,TGTGCCAGCAGTTTTTCCTCCTACAATGAGCAGTTCTTC
TRBJ2-7,few,NA,TRBV15,CATSIGHLYYEQYF,TGTGCCACCAGCATAGGACACCTCTACTACGAGCAGTACTTC
TRBJ2-3,once,NA,TRBV11-2,CASSPRRTFWGIGTDTQYF,TGTGCCAGCAGCCCCCGAAGGACCTTTTGGGGAATCGGCACAGATACGCAGTATTTT
TRBJ1-1,few,NA,TRBV9,CASSIEGHPNTEAFF,TGTGCCAGCAGCATCGAGGGGCATCCGAACACTGAAGCTTTCTTT
TRBJ1-2,NA,NA,TRBV13,CASSQSSGARGYTF,TGTGCCAGCAGCCAAAGTTCGGGGGCGAGAGGCTACACCTTC
TRBJ2-7,NA,TRBD2,TRBV7-9,CASSLTSGSGYEQYF,TGTGCCAGCAGCTTAACTAGCGGGAGCGGGTACGAGCAGTACTTC
TRBJ1-1,few,NA,TRBV21-1,CASSKDRLSSMNTEAFF,TGTGCCAGCAGCAAAGACAGGCTCTCTTCCATGAACACTGAAGCTTTCTTT
TRBJ1-1,few,NA,TRBV7-2,CASSLALSSGEAFF,TGTGCCAGCAGCTTAGCGCTCAGTTCGGGTGAAGCTTTCTTT
TRBJ1-1,NA,NA,TRBV7-8,CASSYGWSGGMNTEAFF,TGTGCCAGCAGTTACGGGTGGTCGGGGGGCATGAACACTGAAGCTTTCTTT
TRBJ1-4,NA,TRBD1,TRBV28,CASSLITGEDREKLFF,TGTGCCAGCAGTCTAATCACAGGGGAGGATCGGGAAAAACTGTTTTTT